Presented here are 21 T cell receptor beta chains from one specimen sequenced in a study of cytomegalovirus exposure and HLA in healthy donors. Using immunoSEQ multiplex PCR, the repertoire was profiled, and TCRdb retains in-frame clones only, with some absent. The sample includes over 150,000 clones, about 86% seen only once; the top ten take around 2.4%. Sequencing used PBMCs. The receptors were sampled from a woman aged 18-29 years in good health and CMV-seronegative.

This chain uses TRBV5-4 with TRBJ2-3; the match to TRBD2 covers 11 bases. The V and J ends lost 3 bases and 0 bases, in that order; junction bases with no gene match: 9. CDR1 SGHNT and CDR2 YYREEE come from the germline V gene (reference sequence). The CDR3 contains 18 residues. CDR3 residues: CASSSLTGLAASTDTQYF. DNA for the CDR3: TGTGCCAGCAGCTCTCTGACGGGACTAGCGGCCAGCACAGATACGCAGTATTTT.

The genes are TRBV7-6 and TRBJ2-7, with 9 bases identical to TRBD1. CDR1 SGHVS and CDR2 FNYEAQ come from the germline V gene. The J segment lost 5 bases and the V segment lost 5 bases, leaving 4 bases of the junction unmatched. The CDR3 is 13 residues long. The CDR3 sequence is CASSRDREDEQYF. CDR3 in DNA: TGTGCCAGCAGCCGGGACAGGGAGGACGAGCAGTACTTC.

The chain links TRBV30 to TRBJ1-1, with D possibly TRBD1 on 6 matching bases. This CDR3 region has 13 residues. Germline V gene data show CDR1 as GTSNPN and CDR2 as SVGIG (reference sequence). V gave up 0 bases and J gave up 8 bases, with 13 bases separating them. CDR3 protein: CAWSVGRGEEAFF. CDR3 coding DNA: TGTGCCTGGAGTGTTGGCAGGGGTGAAGAAGCTTTCTTT.

This clone was counted a few times. The rearrangement joins TRBV27 to TRBJ1-1, with 7 nucleotides matching TRBD1. The V segment lost 5 bases and the J segment 6 bases; nucleotides outside the gene matches: 6. The CDR3 totals 13 residues. Germline V lookup: CDR1 MNHEY, CDR2 SMNVEV (reference sequence). CDR3 amino acids: CASSITGAAEAFF. The CDR3 DNA is TGTGCCAGCAGTATAACAGGGGCGGCTGAAGCTTTCTTT.

This sequence joins TRBV19 and TRBJ2-2; 14 nucleotides line up with TRBD2. The CDR3 is 17 residues long. The V gene's germline CDR1 is LNHDA and CDR2 SQIVND (reference sequence). The V segment lost 5 bases and the J segment 6 bases; nucleotides outside the gene matches: 8. The DNA for the CDR3 is TGTGCCAGTAGTCCCGGGACTAGCGGGAGAGGTGCCGGGGAGCTGTTTTTT. Translating it yields CASSPGTSGRGAGELFF.

The rearrangement uses TRBV11-2 and TRBJ2-1; 9 bases line up with TRBD1. Germline-derived CDR1 and CDR2 are SGHAT and FQNNGV. With 2 bases clipped from V and 8 bases from J, the junction kept 10 bases outside the gene matches. The CDR3 is made up of 16 amino acids. CDR3 nucleotides: TGTGCCAGCAGCTTATTCCGGGACAGGGAGGTCGATGAGCAGTTCTTC. This encodes CASSLFRDREVDEQFF.

The chain joins TRBV4-1 to TRBJ2-1; a possible D gene is TRBD2 (6 bases). CDR3 size: 17 residues. Germline V gives CDR1 MGHRA, CDR2 YSYEKL. The germline V and J ends were trimmed by 4 bases and 3 bases, with 19 bases remaining between them. The CDR3 sequence is CASSLPEGSGFYNEQFF. In DNA form, the CDR3 reads TGCGCCAGCAGCCTCCCTGAGGGTAGCGGCTTCTACAATGAGCAGTTCTTC.

The chain couples TRBV18 to TRBJ2-2; TRBD1 agrees at 8 bases. Germline CDR1 is KGHSH and CDR2 is LQKENI. The J segment lost 7 bases and the V segment lost 3 bases, leaving 4 bases of the junction unmatched. This CDR3 contains 14 residues. CDR3 sequence reads: CASSPTGDNGELFF. The CDR3 DNA reads as TGTGCCAGCTCACCGACAGGGGATAACGGGGAGCTGTTTTTT.

The gene calls are TRBV29-1 and TRBJ1-2; D may be TRBD1 (6 bases). CDR3 size: 13 residues. Trimming pared 5 bases from V and 0 bases from J, leaving 10 bases between. CDR1 and CDR2 (germline): SQVTM, ANQGSEA. The CDR3 loop is CSVRDTANYGYTF. In DNA, the CDR3 is TGCAGCGTTCGGGACACAGCTAACTATGGCTACACCTTC.

V is TRBV14 and J is TRBJ1-2; D possibly corresponds to TRBD1 (6 bases). CDR3 length: 15 amino acids. The germline V and J ends were trimmed by 2 bases and 8 bases, with 18 bases remaining between them. Germline V gene data show CDR1 as SGHDN and CDR2 as FVKESK. The CDR3: CASSQYNRVMGGYTF. The CDR3 DNA reads as TGTGCCAGCAGCCAATATAACAGGGTGATGGGAGGCTACACCTTC.

This CDR3 reads CASSLIRGLATEAFF. CDR3 sequence (DNA): TGTGCCAGCAGCTTGATCAGGGGTCTTGCCACTGAAGCTTTCTTT. The chain links TRBV7-8 to TRBJ1-1, with TRBD1 as a possible D gene (6 bases). Germline lookup yields CDR1 SGHVS and CDR2 FQNEAQ. V was clipped by 3 bases and J by 4 bases, with 15 bases between them. The CDR3 has 15 residues.

The chain employs TRBV18 and TRBJ2-7; D not certain. Germline CDR1 KGHSH, CDR2 LQKENI. Trimming took 3 bases from V and 1 from J, leaving 10 bases between them. This CDR3 spans 14 amino acids. The CDR3 spells CASSPSRFSYEQYF. The CDR3 region has the DNA TGTGCCAGCTCACCTTCCCGGTTTTCCTACGAGCAGTACTTC.

J is TRBJ1-2 and V is TRBV19, with TRBD1 matching 11 bases. The CDR3 is made up of 15 amino acids. The V gene's germline CDR1 is LNHDA and CDR2 SQIVND (reference sequence). J gave up 7 bases and V 3 bases, and 7 bases lay outside the gene matches. CDR3 in amino acids: CASSIRWTGGFGYTF. In nucleotides, the CDR3 is TGTGCCAGTAGTATCAGGTGGACAGGGGGCTTTGGCTACACCTTC.

The gene calls are TRBV7-8 and TRBJ1-1; maybe TRBD1 (5 bases). This CDR3 region has 12 residues. Between the trimmed V and J ends, which lost 0 bases and 8 bases, there was a span of 7 bases. CDR1 and CDR2 from the germline V gene are SGHVS and FQNEAQ. CDR3 protein: CASSLARGEAFF. The CDR3 DNA reads as TGTGCCAGCAGCTTAGCGCGGGGGGAAGCTTTCTTT.

The chain uses TRBV7-9 and TRBJ1-2; 8 nucleotides align to TRBD1. Germline CDR1 is SEHNR and CDR2 is FQNEAQ (reference sequence). The V segment lost 5 bases and the J segment 6 bases; nucleotides outside the gene matches: 8. The CDR3 runs to 14 residues. The CDR3 region has the DNA TGTGCCAGCAGCGTCGACAGGGGAATTGATGGCTACACCTTC. Its protein is CASSVDRGIDGYTF.

This clone has only a few counts. The chain is built from TRBV19 and TRBJ1-5; TRBD1 matches 8 bases. The germline gives CDR1 LNHDA, CDR2 SQIVND (reference sequence). This CDR3 is 14 amino acids long. With V trimmed by 6 bases and J by 5 bases, 6 bases remained unmatched. CDR3 sequence: CASSGTGPYQPQHF. CDR3 sequence (DNA): TGTGCCAGTAGCGGGACAGGTCCTTATCAGCCCCAGCATTTT.

This rearrangement joins TRBV27 to TRBJ1-2; TRBD1 matches at 9 bases. Germline V gives CDR1 MNHEY, CDR2 SMNVEV (reference sequence). The CDR3 has 16 residues. With 4 bases clipped from V and 7 bases from J, the junction kept 13 bases outside the gene matches. CDR3 sequence (DNA): TGTGCCAGCAGTTCCGCCTCCCGGACAGGGGCGGGTGGCTACACCTTC. It encodes CASSSASRTGAGGYTF.

This clone was detected once. The chain uses TRBV9 and TRBJ1-1, with a possible D match to TRBD1 (5 bases). V lost 3 bases to trimming and J lost 5 bases, with 14 bases between them. The germline V gene encodes CDR1 SGDLS and CDR2 YYNGEE. CDR3 length: 14 residues. This CDR3 is CASSADGGRTEAFF. DNA of the CDR3: TGTGCCAGCAGCGCAGACGGGGGGAGGACTGAAGCTTTCTTT. The complete variable domain, with remaining parts taken from reference TRBV9 and TRBJ1-1, reads DSGVTQTPKHLITATGQRVTLRCSPRSGDLSVYWYQQSLDQGLQFLIQYYNGEERAKGNILERFSAQQFPDLHSELNLSSLELGDSALYFCASSADGGRTEAFFGQGTRLTVV.

The chain carries TRBV29-1 and TRBJ2-2, with 7 nucleotides matching TRBD1. CDR1 and CDR2 (germline): SQVTM, ANQGSEA. The CDR3 runs to 15 residues. J gave up 1 base and V 6 bases, and 8 bases lay outside the gene matches. This CDR3 is CSVPRGFRNTGELFF. The DNA for the CDR3 is TGCAGCGTGCCCAGGGGGTTCAGGAACACCGGGGAGCTGTTTTTT.

V usage is TRBV5-1 and J usage is TRBJ2-7; 11 bases map to TRBD1. Trimming took 0 bases from V and 3 from J; bases not matched to a gene: 2. Germline V CDR1 and CDR2: SGHRS, YFSETQ. The length of the CDR3 is 15 residues. In DNA, the CDR3 is TGCGCCAGCAGCTTGGAGGGACAGGGGGTCTACGAGCAGTACTTC. Translated: CASSLEGQGVYEQYF.

The genes are TRBV19 and TRBJ1-1, with D possibly being TRBD1 (6 bases). Germline loops: CDR1 LNHDA, CDR2 SQIVND (reference sequence). The germline V and J ends were trimmed by 10 bases and 0 bases, with 15 bases remaining between them. The length of the CDR3 is 14 residues. CDR3 loop: CAIRDTAMNTEAFF. The CDR3 DNA reads TGTGCCATCCGGGACACAGCCATGAACACTGAAGCTTTCTTT.